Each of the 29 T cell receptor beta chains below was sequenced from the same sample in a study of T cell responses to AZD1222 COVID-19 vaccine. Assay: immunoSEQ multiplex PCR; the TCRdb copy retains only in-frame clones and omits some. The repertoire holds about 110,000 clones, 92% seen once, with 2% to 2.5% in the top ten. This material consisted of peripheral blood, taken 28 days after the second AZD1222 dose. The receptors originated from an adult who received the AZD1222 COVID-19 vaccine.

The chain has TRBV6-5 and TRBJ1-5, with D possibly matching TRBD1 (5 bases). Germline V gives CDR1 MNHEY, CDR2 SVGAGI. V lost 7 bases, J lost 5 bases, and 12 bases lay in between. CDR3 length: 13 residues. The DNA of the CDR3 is TGTGCCAGCACTACCCAGGGCTATCAGCCCCAGCATTTT. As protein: CASTTQGYQPQHF.

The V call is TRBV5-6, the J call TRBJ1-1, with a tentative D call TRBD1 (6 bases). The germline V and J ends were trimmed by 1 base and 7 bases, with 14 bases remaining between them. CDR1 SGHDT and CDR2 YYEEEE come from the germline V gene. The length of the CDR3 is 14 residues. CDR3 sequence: CASSLWPGQLEAFF. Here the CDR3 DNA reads TGTGCCAGCAGCTTGTGGCCTGGACAGCTTGAAGCTTTCTTT.

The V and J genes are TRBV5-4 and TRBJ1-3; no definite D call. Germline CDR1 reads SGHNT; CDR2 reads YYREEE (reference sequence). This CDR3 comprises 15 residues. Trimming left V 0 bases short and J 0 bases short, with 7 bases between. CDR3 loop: CASSLGGLSGNTIYF. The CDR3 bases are TGTGCCAGCAGCTTGGGGGGTCTCTCTGGAAACACCATATATTTT.

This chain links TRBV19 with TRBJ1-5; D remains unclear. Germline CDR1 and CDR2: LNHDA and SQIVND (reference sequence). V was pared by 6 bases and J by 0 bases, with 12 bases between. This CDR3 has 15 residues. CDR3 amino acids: CASSDGDYSNQPQHF. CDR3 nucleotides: TGTGCCAGTAGCGACGGTGATTATAGCAATCAGCCCCAGCATTTT.

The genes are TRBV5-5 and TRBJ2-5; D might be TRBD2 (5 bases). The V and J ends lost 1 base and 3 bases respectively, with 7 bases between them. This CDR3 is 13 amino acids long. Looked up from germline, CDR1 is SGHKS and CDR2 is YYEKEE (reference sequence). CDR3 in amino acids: CASSLPGKETQYF. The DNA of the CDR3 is TGTGCCAGCAGCTTGCCGGGGAAAGAGACCCAGTACTTC.

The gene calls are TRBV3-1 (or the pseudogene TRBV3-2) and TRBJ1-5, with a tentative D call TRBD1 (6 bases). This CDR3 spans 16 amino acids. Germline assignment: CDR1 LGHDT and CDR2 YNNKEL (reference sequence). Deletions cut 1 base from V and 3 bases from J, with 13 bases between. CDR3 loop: CASSQGAGANNQPQHF. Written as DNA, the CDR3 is TGTGCCAGCAGCCAAGGGGCAGGGGCCAACAATCAGCCCCAGCATTTT.

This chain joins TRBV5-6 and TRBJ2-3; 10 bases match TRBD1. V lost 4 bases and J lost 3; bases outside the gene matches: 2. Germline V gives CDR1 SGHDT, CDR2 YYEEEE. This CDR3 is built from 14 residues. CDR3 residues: CASSEGQGTDTQYF. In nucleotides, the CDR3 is TGTGCCAGCAGCGAGGGACAGGGGACAGATACGCAGTATTTT. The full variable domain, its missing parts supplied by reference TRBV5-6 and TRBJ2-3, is DAGVTQSPTHLIKTRGQQVTLRCSPKSGHDTVSWYQQALGQGPQFIFQYYEEEERQRGNFPDRFSGHQFPNYSSELNVNALLLGDSALYLCASSEGQGTDTQYFGPGTRLTVL.

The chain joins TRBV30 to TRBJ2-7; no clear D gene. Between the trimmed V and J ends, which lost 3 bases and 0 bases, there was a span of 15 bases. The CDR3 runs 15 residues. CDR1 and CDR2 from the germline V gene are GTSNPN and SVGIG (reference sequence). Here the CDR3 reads CAWSTAATISYEQYF. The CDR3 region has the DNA TGTGCCTGGAGCACCGCCGCTACAATCTCCTACGAGCAGTACTTC.

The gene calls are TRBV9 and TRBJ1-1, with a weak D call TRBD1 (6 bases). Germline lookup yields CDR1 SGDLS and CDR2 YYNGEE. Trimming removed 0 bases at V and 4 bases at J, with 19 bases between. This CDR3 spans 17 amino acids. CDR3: CASSVELLGAGATEAFF. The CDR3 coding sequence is TGTGCCAGCAGCGTAGAACTCTTGGGGGCGGGGGCCACTGAAGCTTTCTTT.

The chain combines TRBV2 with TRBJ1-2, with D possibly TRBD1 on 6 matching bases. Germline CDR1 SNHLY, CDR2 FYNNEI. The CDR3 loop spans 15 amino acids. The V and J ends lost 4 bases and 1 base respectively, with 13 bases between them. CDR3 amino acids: CASSAGQGLNYGYTF. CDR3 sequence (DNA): TGTGCCAGCAGTGCCGGTCAGGGGCTTAACTATGGCTACACCTTC.

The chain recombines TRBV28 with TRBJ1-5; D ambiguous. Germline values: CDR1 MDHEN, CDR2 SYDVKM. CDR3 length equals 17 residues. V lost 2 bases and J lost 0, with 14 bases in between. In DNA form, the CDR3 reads TGTGCCAGCAGTTTACCCCGTGGCGTTTATAGCAATCAGCCCCAGCATTTT. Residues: CASSLPRGVYSNQPQHF.

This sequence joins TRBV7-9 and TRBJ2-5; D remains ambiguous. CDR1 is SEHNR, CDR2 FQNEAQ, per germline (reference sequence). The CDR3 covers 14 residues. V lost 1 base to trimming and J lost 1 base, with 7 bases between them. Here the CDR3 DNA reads TGTGCCAGCAGCTTAGGCACAGTCCAAGAGACCCAGTACTTC. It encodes CASSLGTVQETQYF.

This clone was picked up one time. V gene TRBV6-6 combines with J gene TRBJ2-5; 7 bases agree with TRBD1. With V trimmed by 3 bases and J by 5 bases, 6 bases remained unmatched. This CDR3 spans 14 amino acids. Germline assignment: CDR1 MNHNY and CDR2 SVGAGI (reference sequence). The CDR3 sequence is CASSYLTGQETQYF. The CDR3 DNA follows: TGTGCCAGCAGTTATCTGACAGGGCAGGAGACCCAGTACTTC.

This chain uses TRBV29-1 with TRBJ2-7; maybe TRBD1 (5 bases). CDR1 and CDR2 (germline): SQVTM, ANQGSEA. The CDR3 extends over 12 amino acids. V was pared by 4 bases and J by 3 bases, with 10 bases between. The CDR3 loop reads CSVVGRDYEQYF. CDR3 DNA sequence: TGCAGCGTTGTCGGCAGGGACTACGAGCAGTACTTC.

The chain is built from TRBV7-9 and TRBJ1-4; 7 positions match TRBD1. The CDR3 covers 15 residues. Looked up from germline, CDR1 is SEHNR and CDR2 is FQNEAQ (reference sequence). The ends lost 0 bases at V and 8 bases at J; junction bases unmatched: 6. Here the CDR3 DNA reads TGTGCCAGCAGCTTAGCAACAGGGGTTAGCGAAAAACTGTTTTTT. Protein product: CASSLATGVSEKLFF.

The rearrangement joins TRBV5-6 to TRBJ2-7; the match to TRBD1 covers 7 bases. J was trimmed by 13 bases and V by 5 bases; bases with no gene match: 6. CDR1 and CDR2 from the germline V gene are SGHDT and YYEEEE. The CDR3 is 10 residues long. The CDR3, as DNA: TGTGCCAGCAGGATCCGGGACAGATACTTC. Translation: CASRIRDRYF.

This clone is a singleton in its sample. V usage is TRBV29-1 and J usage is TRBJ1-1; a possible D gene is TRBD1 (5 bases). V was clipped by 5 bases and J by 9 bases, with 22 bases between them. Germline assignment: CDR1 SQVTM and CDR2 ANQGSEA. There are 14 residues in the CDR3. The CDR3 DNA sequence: TGCAGCGTTATCCCACAGGAGTTAACACTGAAAGCTTTCTTT. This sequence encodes CSVIPQELTLKAFF.

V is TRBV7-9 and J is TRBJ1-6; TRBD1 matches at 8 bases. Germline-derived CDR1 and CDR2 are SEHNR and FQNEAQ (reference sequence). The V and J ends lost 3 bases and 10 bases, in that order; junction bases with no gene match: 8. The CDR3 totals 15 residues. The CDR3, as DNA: TGTGCCAGCAGCTTGAGCGGACAGGGCGCCTCACCCCTCCACTTT. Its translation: CASSLSGQGASPLHF.

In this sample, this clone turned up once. CDR3 bases: TGCGCCAGCAGCTTGGTCAGTCTGAGCTCCTACGAGCAGTACTTC. This translates into CASSLVSLSSYEQYF. The chain uses TRBV5-1 and TRBJ2-7; the D is unclear. This CDR3 has 15 amino acids. CDR1 SGHRS and CDR2 YFSETQ come from the germline V gene. Trimming took 0 bases from V and 0 from J, leaving 10 bases between them.

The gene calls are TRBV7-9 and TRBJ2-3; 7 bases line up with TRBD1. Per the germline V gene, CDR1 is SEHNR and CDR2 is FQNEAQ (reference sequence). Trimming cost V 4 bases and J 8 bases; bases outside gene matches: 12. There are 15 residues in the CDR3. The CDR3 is CASSSIDRDSGTQYF. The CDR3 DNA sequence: TGTGCCAGCAGCTCAATCGACCGGGACAGTGGTACGCAGTATTTT.

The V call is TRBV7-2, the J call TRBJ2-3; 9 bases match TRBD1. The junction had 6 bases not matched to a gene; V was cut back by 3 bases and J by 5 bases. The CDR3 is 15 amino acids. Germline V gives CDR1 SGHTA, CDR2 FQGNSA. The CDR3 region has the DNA TGTGCCAGCAGCTTTGGCGGGACAGGGTTAGATACGCAGTATTTT. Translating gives CASSFGGTGLDTQYF.

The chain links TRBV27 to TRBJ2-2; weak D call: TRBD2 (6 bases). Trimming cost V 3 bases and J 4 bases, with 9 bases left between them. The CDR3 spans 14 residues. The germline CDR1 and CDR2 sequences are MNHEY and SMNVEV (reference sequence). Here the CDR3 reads CASSFGSVTGELFF. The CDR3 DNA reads TGTGCCAGCAGTTTCGGGAGCGTCACCGGGGAGCTGTTTTTT.

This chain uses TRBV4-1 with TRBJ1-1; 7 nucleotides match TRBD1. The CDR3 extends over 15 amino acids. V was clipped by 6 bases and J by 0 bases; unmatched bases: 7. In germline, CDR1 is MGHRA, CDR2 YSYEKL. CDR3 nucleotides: TGCGCCAGCAGGTATGAGGGGGCGGTGAACACTGAAGCTTTCTTT. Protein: CASRYEGAVNTEAFF.

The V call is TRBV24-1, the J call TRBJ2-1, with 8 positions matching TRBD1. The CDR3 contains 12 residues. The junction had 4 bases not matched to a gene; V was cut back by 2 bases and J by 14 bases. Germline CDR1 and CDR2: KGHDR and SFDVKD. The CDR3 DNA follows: TGTGCCACCAGTGATTCTTGGGACAGGAAGTTCTTC. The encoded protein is CATSDSWDRKFF.

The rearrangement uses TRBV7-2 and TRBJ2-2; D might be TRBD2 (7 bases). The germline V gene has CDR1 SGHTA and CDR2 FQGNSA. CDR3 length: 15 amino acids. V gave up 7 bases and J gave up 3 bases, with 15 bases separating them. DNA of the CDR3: TGTGCCAGCATACGGGGGGCCGGAGACACCGGGGAGCTGTTTTTT. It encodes CASIRGAGDTGELFF.

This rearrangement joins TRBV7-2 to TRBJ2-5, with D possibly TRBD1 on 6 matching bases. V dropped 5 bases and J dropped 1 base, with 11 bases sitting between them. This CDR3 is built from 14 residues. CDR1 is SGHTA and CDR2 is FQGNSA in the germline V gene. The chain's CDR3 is CASSTQGSQETQYF. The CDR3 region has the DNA TGTGCCAGCAGCACGCAGGGGTCCCAAGAGACCCAGTACTTC.

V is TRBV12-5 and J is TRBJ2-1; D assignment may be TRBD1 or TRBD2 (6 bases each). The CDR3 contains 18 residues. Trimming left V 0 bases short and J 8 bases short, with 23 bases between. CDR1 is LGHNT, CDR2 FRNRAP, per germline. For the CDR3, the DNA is TGTGCTAGTGGTTTGGTACATTACCAGATTGGGGGCGGGGATGAGCAGTTCTTC. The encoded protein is CASGLVHYQIGGGDEQFF.

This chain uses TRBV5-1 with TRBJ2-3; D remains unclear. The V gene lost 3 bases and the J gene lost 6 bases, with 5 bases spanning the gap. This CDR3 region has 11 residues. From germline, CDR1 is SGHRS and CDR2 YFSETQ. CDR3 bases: TGCGCCAGCAGCTACGCCGATACGCAGTATTTT. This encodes CASSYADTQYF.

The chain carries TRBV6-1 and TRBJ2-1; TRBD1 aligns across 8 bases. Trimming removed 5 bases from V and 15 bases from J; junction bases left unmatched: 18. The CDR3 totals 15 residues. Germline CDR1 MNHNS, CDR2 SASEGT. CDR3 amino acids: CASSSTDRDSFYRFF. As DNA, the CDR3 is TGTGCCAGCAGTTCAACGGACAGGGACTCTTTTTATCGGTTCTTC.